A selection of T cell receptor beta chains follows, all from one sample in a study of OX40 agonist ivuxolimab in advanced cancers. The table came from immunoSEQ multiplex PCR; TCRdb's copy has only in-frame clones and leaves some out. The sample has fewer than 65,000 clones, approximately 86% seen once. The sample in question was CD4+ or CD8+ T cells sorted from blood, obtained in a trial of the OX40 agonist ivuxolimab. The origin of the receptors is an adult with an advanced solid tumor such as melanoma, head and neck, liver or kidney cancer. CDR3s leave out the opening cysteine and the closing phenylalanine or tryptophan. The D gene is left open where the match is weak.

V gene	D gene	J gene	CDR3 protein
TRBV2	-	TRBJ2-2	ASVLDSANTGELF
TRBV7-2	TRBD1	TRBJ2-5	ASSEGQGFQY
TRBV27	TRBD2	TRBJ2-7	ASSFLTSGSPYEQY
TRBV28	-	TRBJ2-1	ASSSSRTGSYNEQF
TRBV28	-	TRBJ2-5	ASSENDGGLETQY
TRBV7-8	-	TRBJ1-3	ASRLKESGNTIY
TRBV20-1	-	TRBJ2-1	SARKSNEQF
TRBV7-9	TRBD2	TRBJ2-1	ASSLPPRLAGLYNEQF
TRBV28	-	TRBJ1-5	ASSLLVIMGAQH
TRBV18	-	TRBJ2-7	ASSRGSSTYEQY
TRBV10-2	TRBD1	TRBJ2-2	ASSEGTGVTGELF
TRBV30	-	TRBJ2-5	ASEGGAATQY
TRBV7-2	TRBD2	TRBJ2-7	ASSLEGTSGYEQY
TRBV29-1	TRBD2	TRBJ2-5	SVVRQGLAGVQETQY
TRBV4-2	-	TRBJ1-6	ASSQDLSNSPLH
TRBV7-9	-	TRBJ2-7	ASSFRNEQY
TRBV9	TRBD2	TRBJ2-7	ASSVVASGSYEQY
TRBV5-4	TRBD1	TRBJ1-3	ASSMTGAGNTIY
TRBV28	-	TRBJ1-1	ASNPLGAEAF
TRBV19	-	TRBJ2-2	ASTRAGELF
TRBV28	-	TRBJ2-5	ASSLLSTEETQY
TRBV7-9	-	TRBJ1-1	ASSFGGNTEAF
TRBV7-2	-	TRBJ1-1	ASSLGSVMNTEAF
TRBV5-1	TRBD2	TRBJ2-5	ASSLYRARSGTSGSEETQY
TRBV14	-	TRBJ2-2	ASSRMVGGLGPGELF
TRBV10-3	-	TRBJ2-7	AISEEVTEYEQY
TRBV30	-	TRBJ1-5	AWRGGRDQPQH
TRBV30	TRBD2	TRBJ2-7	AWSILAGTYEQY